A single sample is the source of the 23 T cell receptor beta chains below, sequenced in a study of Ad26.COV2.S vaccination and SARS-CoV-2 variants. Data came from immunoSEQ multiplex PCR; TCRdb stores just in-frame clones and leaves some out. The sample has roughly 350,000 clones, roughly 90% seen once. As for treatment: about 20 received Ad26.COV2.S at low or high dose, single or two shots; about 5 received placebo; per-sample allocation not given. Samples analyzed were those drawn on day 63 after the first vaccine or placebo injection. Sequencing used peripheral blood, obtained in a trial of Ad26.COV2.S vaccine versus placebo. These receptors were obtained from a person aged 18-60 years who received the Ad26.COV2.S COVID-19 vaccine or a placebo.

V gene TRBV14 combines with J gene TRBJ2-7; a weak D match, TRBD2 (6 bases). Germline loops: CDR1 SGHDN, CDR2 FVKESK. V was pared by 2 bases and J by 6 bases, with 17 bases between. The CDR3 consists of 15 residues. As DNA, the CDR3 is TGTGCCAGCAGCCAACCGGGGAGGTGGGGCGGCGAGCAGTACTTC. It specifies CASSQPGRWGGEQYF.

This chain joins TRBV28 and TRBJ1-2, with D maybe TRBD1 (5 bases). This CDR3 is built from 12 residues. Germline V lookup: CDR1 MDHEN, CDR2 SYDVKM. Deletions cut 3 bases from V and 8 bases from J, with 10 bases between. CDR3 sequence reads: CASSLGGEGYTF. The CDR3 DNA reads TGTGCCAGCAGTTTGGGAGGGGAGGGCTACACCTTC.

This sequence joins TRBV4-3 and TRBJ1-2; TRBD1 is a possible D gene (6 bases). Between the trimmed V and J ends, which lost 3 bases and 2 bases, there was a span of 16 bases. Germline V gene lookup returns CDR1 LGHNA and CDR2 YSLEER. CDR3 length equals 16 residues. DNA of the CDR3: TGCGCCAGCAGCCATCTGGGGGGCAGGGGAAACTATGGCTACACCTTC. Protein product: CASSHLGGRGNYGYTF.

This sequence joins TRBV9 and TRBJ2-1, with TRBD1 matching over 9 bases. The junction had 10 bases not matched to a gene; V was cut back by 1 base and J by 8 bases. The CDR3 totals 16 residues. Germline CDR1 and CDR2: SGDLS and YYNGEE. CDR3 coding DNA: TGTGCCAGCAGCGTACGGGGGGACAGGGTATTCGATGAGCAGTTCTTC. Its translation is CASSVRGDRVFDEQFF.

This chain joins TRBV15 and TRBJ2-3; 7 positions agree with TRBD2. The CDR3 totals 16 residues. Germline lookup yields CDR1 LNHNV and CDR2 YYDKDF (reference sequence). Trimming took 4 bases from V and 7 from J; bases not matched to a gene: 14. For the CDR3, the DNA is TGTGCCACCAGCACTTCCGTGGCGGGAGAGGCATATACGCAGTATTTT. Protein sequence: CATSTSVAGEAYTQYF.

The chain joins TRBV6-5 to TRBJ2-7; D possibly corresponds to TRBD1 (6 bases). The CDR3 contains 12 residues. The V gene lost 7 bases and the J gene lost 6 bases, with 13 bases spanning the gap. CDR1 is MNHEY and CDR2 is SVGAGI in the germline V gene. The CDR3 protein is CASTGTTREQYF. The CDR3 DNA follows: TGTGCCAGCACCGGGACAACGCGCGAGCAGTACTTC.

This clone was seen at least ten times. The chain links TRBV11-3 to TRBJ1-1; a possible D gene is TRBD1 (6 bases). The CDR3 consists of 13 residues. V dropped 5 bases and J dropped 3 bases, with 10 bases sitting between them. Germline lookup yields CDR1 SGHNT and CDR2 YENEEA. CDR3 loop: CASSQQGYTEAFF. The CDR3 DNA reads as TGTGCCAGCAGCCAACAGGGATACACTGAAGCTTTCTTT.

The V and J genes are TRBV11-2 and TRBJ1-2, with D perhaps matching TRBD1 (6 bases). Germline CDR1 and CDR2: SGHAT and FQNNGV. This CDR3 has 15 residues. Trimming removed 6 bases at V and 0 bases at J, with 14 bases between. CDR3 region: CASSLSQGANYGYTF. The DNA for the CDR3 is TGTGCCAGCAGTCTCTCACAGGGAGCTAACTATGGCTACACCTTC. The complete variable domain, with remaining parts taken from reference TRBV11-2 and TRBJ1-2, reads EAGVAQSPRYKIIEKRQSVAFWCNPISGHATLYWYQQILGQGPKLLIQFQNNGVVDDSQLPKDRFSAERLKGVDSTLKIQPAKLEDSAVYLCASSLSQGANYGYTFGSGTRLTVV.

This rearrangement joins TRBV7-2 to TRBJ1-1; D is unresolved. The CDR3 totals 11 residues. CDR1 is SGHTA, CDR2 FQGNSA, per germline. V dropped 7 bases and J dropped 7 bases, with 10 bases sitting between them. CDR3 bases: TGTGCCAGCAAGACACGGAGTGAAGCTTTCTTT. It codes for CASKTRSEAFF.

The rearrangement links TRBV2 to TRBJ1-1; D gene unclear. This CDR3 has 13 amino acids. Germline loops: CDR1 SNHLY, CDR2 FYNNEI. V lost 3 bases, J lost 0 bases, and 5 bases lay in between. CDR3 region: CASSDALNTEAFF. The CDR3 nucleotides are TGTGCCAGCAGTGACGCCTTGAACACTGAAGCTTTCTTT.

This clone was detected once. The CDR3 DNA reads as TGTGCCAGCATTGGGAGGGAGGGCGAGCAGTACTTC. It translates to CASIGREGEQYF. This chain joins TRBV2 and TRBJ2-7, with 7 bases identical to TRBD2. CDR1 is SNHLY and CDR2 is FYNNEI in the germline V gene. The ends lost 7 bases at V and 6 bases at J; junction bases unmatched: 6. This CDR3 is built from 12 residues.

The chain joins TRBV5-5 to TRBJ1-5, with a tentative D call TRBD1 (5 bases). The CDR3 length is 14 residues. V was cut by 1 base and J by 5 bases, with 10 bases left in between. Germline-derived CDR1 and CDR2 are SGHKS and YYEKEE (reference sequence). The CDR3 sequence: CASSLSGAHQPQHF. The CDR3 DNA reads TGTGCCAGCAGCTTGTCCGGGGCGCATCAGCCCCAGCATTTT.

This clone was detected only once. This rearrangement joins TRBV11-3 to TRBJ2-3; D is undetermined. V was trimmed by 0 bases and J by 2 bases, leaving 3 bases between them. There are 13 residues in the CDR3. Germline CDR1 SGHNT, CDR2 YENEEA. In DNA form, the CDR3 reads TGTGCCAGCAGCTTAGACCCCACAGATACGCAGTATTTT. Protein product: CASSLDPTDTQYF. Full variable domain (rest looked up from reference TRBV11-3 and TRBJ2-3): EAGVVQSPRYKIIEKKQPVAFWCNPISGHNTLYWYLQNLGQGPELLIRYENEEAVDDSQLPKDRFSAERLKGVDSTLKIQPAELGDSAVYLCASSLDPTDTQYFGPGTRLTVL.

This chain connects TRBV29-1 to TRBJ1-1; D gene ambiguous. Germline CDR1 and CDR2: SQVTM and ANQGSEA. V was trimmed by 3 bases and J by 8 bases, leaving 13 bases between them. This CDR3 has 12 residues. CDR3 region: CSVEGLLPEAFF. CDR3 sequence (DNA): TGCAGCGTTGAGGGTCTACTCCCCGAAGCTTTCTTT.

This clone was counted between two and nine times. This rearrangement joins TRBV27 to TRBJ1-3; no clear D. Trimming took off 1 base at V and 0 bases at J, with 16 bases between the two ends. Germline CDR1 and CDR2: MNHEY and SMNVEV (reference sequence). The CDR3 is 18 residues long. The CDR3 DNA sequence: TGTGCCAGCAGTTTATTTGGCCCAGACGGACGCTCTGGAAACACCATATATTTT. Its translation: CASSLFGPDGRSGNTIYF.

The chain links TRBV7-2 to TRBJ2-3; possibly TRBD1 for D (5 bases). The germline V gene encodes CDR1 SGHTA and CDR2 FQGNSA. Trimming cost V 2 bases and J 5 bases, with 8 bases left between them. The CDR3 is 13 residues long. The CDR3 nucleotides read TGTGCCAGCAGCTTATCTCAGGGAGATACGCAGTATTTT. Amino acids: CASSLSQGDTQYF.

The chain combines TRBV7-2 with TRBJ1-2, with a tentative D call TRBD1 (5 bases). The germline CDR1 and CDR2 sequences are SGHTA and FQGNSA. This CDR3 is 14 amino acids long. V lost 3 bases and J 5 bases, leaving 13 bases between the germline ends. The CDR3 DNA follows: TGTGCCAGCAGCTTTGGCGGGGCGGGATATGGCTACACCTTC. It translates to CASSFGGAGYGYTF.

The genes are TRBV19 and TRBJ2-3; no definite D call. The V end lost 3 bases, the J end lost 6 bases, and 7 bases lay between the germline ends. The CDR3 contains 12 residues. The V gene's germline CDR1 is LNHDA and CDR2 SQIVND (reference sequence). CDR3 residues: CASSMSVDTQYF. CDR3 DNA sequence: TGTGCCAGTAGTATGTCGGTGGATACGCAGTATTTT. The variable domain in full, with the rest retrieved from reference TRBV19 and TRBJ2-3, is DGGITQSPKYLFRKEGQNVTLSCEQNLNHDAMYWYRQDPGQGLRLIYYSQIVNDFQKGDIAEGYSVSREKKESFPLTVTSAQKNPTAFYLCASSMSVDTQYFGPGTRLTVL.

The gene calls are TRBV7-9 and TRBJ2-1; D perhaps matches TRBD2 (5 bases). V was shortened by 4 bases and J by 15 bases, with 19 bases between the two germline ends. CDR3 size: 13 residues. The V gene's germline CDR1 is SEHNR and CDR2 FQNEAQ (reference sequence). The CDR3 DNA sequence: TGTGCCAGCAGCTCCGATCGGCTAGCCCTTTGGTTCTTC. Residues: CASSSDRLALWFF.

The rearrangement links TRBV5-1 to TRBJ1-6; D call uncertain. The CDR3 has 15 amino acids. Germline assignment: CDR1 SGHRS and CDR2 YFSETQ. V lost 3 bases and J lost 9, with 16 bases in between. The CDR3: CASSSGDRVLSPLHF. For the CDR3, the DNA is TGCGCCAGCAGCTCCGGAGACCGCGTCCTTTCACCCCTCCACTTT.

The rearrangement links TRBV28 to TRBJ1-5, with D perhaps matching TRBD1 (5 bases). CDR1 is MDHEN, CDR2 SYDVKM, per germline. Trimming removed 10 bases from V and 1 base from J, with 11 bases in between. There are 13 residues in the CDR3. CDR3 loop: CATPGGSNQPQHF. The CDR3 DNA reads TGTGCCACGCCGGGGGGAAGCAATCAGCCCCAGCATTTT.

V gene TRBV7-2 combines with J gene TRBJ2-1, with D uncertain. Per germline, CDR1 SGHTA and CDR2 FQGNSA. The CDR3 has 11 amino acids. Trimming cost V 5 bases and J 10 bases, with 9 bases left between them. The CDR3 spells CASSAVQEQFF. CDR3 coding DNA: TGTGCCAGCAGCGCTGTACAGGAGCAGTTCTTC.

This clone was counted once. The chain employs TRBV5-1 and TRBJ2-5; tentatively, D is TRBD2 (7 bases). Germline assignment: CDR1 SGHRS and CDR2 YFSETQ. The CDR3 consists of 14 residues. V dropped 3 bases and J dropped 5 bases, with 14 bases sitting between them. In nucleotides, the CDR3 is TGCGCCAGCAGCTGGGGGGAGGGGGACGAGACCCAGTACTTC. Its translation: CASSWGEGDETQYF.